The text below deals with one TCR beta chain. Antigen specificity is unknown. This entry is derived from a study of T cells in Graves' hyperthyroidism and ophthalmopathy. Study-wide context: Before treatment of any kind, peripheral blood was taken at initial diagnosis.

Researchers took RNA transcripts and amplified the TCR beta CDR3 regions from them. Initially, a first-round RT-PCR of the TCR CDR3 employed the HTBI primer set. TCRdb re-called the multiplex PCR reads through MiXCR, storing one row per CDR3 protein. The sample has 150,000 to 200,000 distinct CDR3 sequences; about a sixth are singletons. Whole-study findings and limits: The blood repertoire included most of the expanded thyroid clonotypes above 0.001.

Germline CDR1 SGDLS, CDR2 YYNGEE. V was pared by 4 bases and J by 6 bases, with 17 bases between. This CDR3 spans 15 amino acids. Graves' hyperthyroidism was deemed stable absent ophthalmopathy progression within 18 months. Source material for PBMCs was 10 ml fresh peripheral blood. This chain links TRBV9 with TRBJ1-3, with D possibly matching TRBD1 (5 bases). The sequence derives from a woman between 45 and 60 years old with Graves' hyperthyroidism. Sequencing was performed on blood. The CDR3 coding sequence is TGTGCCAGCAGCCCAGCCGTGGGACCCCAAAACACCATATATTTT. As protein: CASSPAVGPQNTIYF.